The 8 T cell receptor beta chains presented below share a single source sample, sequenced in a study of response to subunit inactivated influenza vaccine. Each CDR3 protein is one row after TCRdb ran MiXCR on the RT-PCR reads. Of about 570,000 distinct CDR3 sequences listed, about 11% are singletons. This same sample was also part of a study on T cells expressing NK-cell markers. This second report adds: UMIs were included in TCR beta cDNA generated by 5'RACE template switching.

The sequencing here drew on PBMCs from blood, taken on the day of vaccination. Source of these receptors: a man aged 50 to 59 who received an inactivated influenza vaccine.

The chain links TRBV4-1 to TRBJ2-1; D gene unclear. The CDR3 has 14 amino acids. V lost 5 bases to trimming and J lost 0 bases, with 8 bases between them. Germline V CDR1 and CDR2: MGHRA, YSYEKL. CDR3 sequence: CASSATGSYNEQFF. CDR3 DNA: TGCGCCAGCAGCGCGACGGGCTCCTACAATGAGCAGTTCTTC.

This clonotype was seen many times. J is TRBJ1-1 and V is TRBV3-1; D is unclear. V lost 4 bases and J lost 11, with 20 bases in between. CDR1 is LGHDT and CDR2 is YNNKEL in the germline V gene (reference sequence). CDR3 length: 14 residues. This CDR3 is CASSLAPRGDVAFF. Written as DNA, the CDR3 is TGTGCCAGCAGCCTTGCACCCCGCGGGGATGTCGCTTTCTTT.

This chain joins TRBV10-3 and TRBJ1-2; TRBD1 matches at 7 bases. The CDR3 spans 11 residues. The V and J ends lost 11 bases and 8 bases, in that order; junction bases with no gene match: 8. In germline, CDR1 is ENHRY, CDR2 SYGVKD. The CDR3 loop is CASRGGGGYTF. As DNA, the CDR3 is TGTGCCTCCAGAGGGGGCGGAGGCTACACCTTC.

The chain has TRBV29-1 and TRBJ2-3; D could derive from TRBD1 or TRBD2 (5 bases each). Per the germline V gene, CDR1 is SQVTM and CDR2 is ANQGSEA. This CDR3 is built from 18 residues. Trimming left V 1 base short and J 0 bases short, with 20 bases between. CDR3 amino acids: CSVEGLGAHWASTDTQYF. CDR3 DNA: TGCAGCGTTGAAGGGCTCGGGGCGCATTGGGCTAGCACAGATACGCAGTATTTT.

The sample holds a few counts of this clonotype. This sequence joins TRBV28 and TRBJ1-5, with 10 bases lining up with TRBD1. Trimming removed 6 bases from V and 3 bases from J; junction bases left unmatched: 2. The CDR3 length is 14 residues. Germline CDR1 is MDHEN and CDR2 is SYDVKM. CDR3 loop: CASRGQGINQPQHF. CDR3 DNA: TGTGCCAGCAGGGGACAGGGGATCAATCAGCCCCAGCATTTT.

In this sample, this clonotype turned up a few times. The chain combines TRBV5-6 with TRBJ2-7; TRBD2 matches 7 bases. CDR3 length equals 16 residues. Germline trimming cut 2 bases from V and 1 base from J; bases unmatched to any gene: 9. Looked up from germline, CDR1 is SGHDT and CDR2 is YYEEEE. In DNA, the CDR3 is TGTGCCAGCAGCTTTGCCGGGGCTAGCGGATCCTACGAGCAGTACTTC. Its protein product is CASSFAGASGSYEQYF.

This clonotype was observed a handful of times. J is TRBJ2-4 and V is TRBV4-1; 10 bases match TRBD1. The V and J ends lost 1 base and 7 bases, in that order; junction bases with no gene match: 1. This CDR3 spans 14 amino acids. CDR1 is MGHRA, CDR2 YSYEKL, per germline. CDR3 coding DNA: TGCGCCAGCAGCCAAGGGGGACAGGGGAACATTCAGTACTTC. Translated: CASSQGGQGNIQYF.

A few counts support this clonotype. The rearrangement links TRBV9 to TRBJ2-1; the D gene could be TRBD1 or TRBD2 (5 bases each). Trimming pared 3 bases from V and 5 bases from J, leaving 24 bases between. Germline loops: CDR1 SGDLS, CDR2 YYNGEE. CDR3 size: 18 residues. CDR3 DNA sequence: TGTGCCAGCAGCGCCTCCCGTTCCGGGACCCCTAGGGACAATGAGCAGTTCTTC. This sequence encodes CASSASRSGTPRDNEQFF.